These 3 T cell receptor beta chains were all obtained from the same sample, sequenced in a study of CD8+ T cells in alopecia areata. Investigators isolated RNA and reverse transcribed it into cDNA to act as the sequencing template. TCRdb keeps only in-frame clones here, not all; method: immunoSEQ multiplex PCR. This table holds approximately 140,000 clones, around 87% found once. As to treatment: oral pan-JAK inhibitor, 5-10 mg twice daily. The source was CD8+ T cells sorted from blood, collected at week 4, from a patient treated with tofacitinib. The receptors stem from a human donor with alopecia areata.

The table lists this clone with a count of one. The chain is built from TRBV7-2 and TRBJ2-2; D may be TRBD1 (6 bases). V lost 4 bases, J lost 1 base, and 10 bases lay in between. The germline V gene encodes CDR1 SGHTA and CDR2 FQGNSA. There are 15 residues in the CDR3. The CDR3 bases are TGTGCCAGCAGCTGGAGGACAGTGAACACCGGGGAGCTGTTTTTT. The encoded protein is CASSWRTVNTGELFF.

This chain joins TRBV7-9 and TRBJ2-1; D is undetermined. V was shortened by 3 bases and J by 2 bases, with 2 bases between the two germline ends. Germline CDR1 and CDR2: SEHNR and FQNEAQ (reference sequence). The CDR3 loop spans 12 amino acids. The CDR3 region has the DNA TGTGCCAGCAGCTTTACCTACAATGAGCAGTTCTTC. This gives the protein CASSFTYNEQFF.

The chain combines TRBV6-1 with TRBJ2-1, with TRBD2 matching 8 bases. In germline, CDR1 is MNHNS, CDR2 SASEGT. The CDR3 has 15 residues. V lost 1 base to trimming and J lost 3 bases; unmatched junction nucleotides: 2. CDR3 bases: TGTGCCAGCAGTGAAGAACTAGCGGTCTACAATGAGCAGTTCTTC. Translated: CASSEELAVYNEQFF.